This passage covers 16 T cell receptor beta chains from one sample sequenced in a study of CD8 T cells in Susac syndrome (dated by TCRdb to the late 2010s). Receptors were amplified or captured by the immunoSEQ multiplex PCR assay. RNA was extracted with the RNeasy kit and roughly 0.45 to 1 ug was reverse transcribed using random hexamers. TCRdb itself trimmed the public reads at Q25 with fastp, ran MiXCR and retained productive beta chains. Identical CDR3 proteins give one entry, which carries the most common genes and DNA. The sample yields 130,000 to 150,000 distinct CDR3 sequences; roughly 95% were counted once. Of the sample, roughly 0.083% falls within the top ten clones. Sequenced material: CD4+ T cells from PBMCs. The source is a human donor in good health.

The chain links TRBV5-6 to TRBJ1-4; TRBD1 might be the D (5 bases). CDR3 length: 16 residues. V was trimmed by 4 bases and J by 2 bases, leaving 15 bases between them. Germline CDR1 is SGHDT and CDR2 is YYEEEE. The CDR3 DNA is TGTGCCAGCAGCCTCCGGGGGAGCGGGACTAATGAAAAACTGTTTTTT. Protein product: CASSLRGSGTNEKLFF.

The count of this clonotype is one. The chain recombines TRBV18 with TRBJ2-4, with D tentatively TRBD1 (5 bases). CDR1 and CDR2 from the germline V gene are KGHSH and LQKENI. The V end lost 0 bases, the J end lost 2 bases, and 11 bases lay between the germline ends. The CDR3 covers 16 residues. CDR3 in DNA: TGTGCCAGCTCACCACCGGCAGGGTACACCAAAAACATTCAGTACTTC. It is translated as CASSPPAGYTKNIQYF.

The rearrangement uses TRBV20-1 and TRBJ2-1; 10 bases fit TRBD2. In germline, CDR1 is DFQATT, CDR2 SNEGSKA (reference sequence). The CDR3 loop spans 14 amino acids. The V segment lost 0 bases and the J segment 8 bases; nucleotides outside the gene matches: 4. The CDR3 protein is CSARDPSGSDEQFF. The CDR3 coding sequence is TGCAGTGCTAGAGATCCTAGCGGGAGCGATGAGCAGTTCTTC.

The gene calls are TRBV5-4 and TRBJ2-2, with unresolved D. V lost 4 bases and J 4 bases, leaving 5 bases between the germline ends. The CDR3 runs to 12 residues. The germline V gene has CDR1 SGHNT and CDR2 YYREEE (reference sequence). For the CDR3, the DNA is TGTGCCAGCAGCCAATTCACCGGGGAGCTGTTTTTT. Translating gives CASSQFTGELFF.

The table lists this clonotype with a count of one. The chain is built from TRBV5-1 and TRBJ2-7, with 9 bases that match TRBD1. Germline assignment: CDR1 SGHRS and CDR2 YFSETQ. The CDR3 loop spans 14 amino acids. V was clipped by 4 bases and J by 1 base; unmatched bases: 3. For the CDR3, the DNA is TGCGCCAGCAGCACGACAGGGGGGTCCTACGAGCAGTACTTC. Protein sequence: CASSTTGGSYEQYF.

V usage is TRBV27 and J usage is TRBJ2-7, with TRBD1 matching 11 bases. The germline CDR1 and CDR2 sequences are MNHEY and SMNVEV (reference sequence). V lost 5 bases, J lost 3 bases, and 9 bases stayed unmatched. The CDR3 sequence is 16 residues long. The CDR3 nucleotides read TGTGCCAGCAGTCAATCAGCCGGGACAGGGGGCTACGAGCAGTACTTC. Translated, it gives CASSQSAGTGGYEQYF.

The chain couples TRBV12-3 or TRBV12-4 to TRBJ2-5; D call uncertain. This CDR3 spans 11 amino acids. V dropped 4 bases and J dropped 7 bases, with 7 bases sitting between them. The CDR3 DNA reads as TGTGCCAGCAGTTCCGACCGGACCCAGTACTTC. Protein sequence: CASSSDRTQYF.

The chain combines TRBV12-3 or TRBV12-4 with TRBJ2-7; the D is unclear. The CDR3 spans 12 residues. Trimming shortened V by 6 bases and J by 4 bases, and 10 bases separated the two germline ends. The CDR3 DNA sequence: TGTGCCAGCAGCTGGACCCCGTACGAGCAGTACTTC. Translated, it gives CASSWTPYEQYF.

The chain employs TRBV11-2 and TRBJ2-2; 8 bases are shared with TRBD2. CDR1 is SGHAT, CDR2 FQNNGV, per germline. This CDR3 comprises 13 residues. Trimming cost V 7 bases and J 6 bases; bases outside gene matches: 4. CDR3 protein: CASTRGLAGELFF. The CDR3 nucleotides are TGTGCCAGCACCCGGGGACTAGCCGGGGAGCTGTTTTTT.

This clonotype came up once. The CDR3 DNA follows: TGCAGCGTCCTTACAGGGGGGGGCACAGATACGCAGTATTTT. Its protein is CSVLTGGGTDTQYF. The chain employs TRBV29-1 and TRBJ2-3; weak D call: TRBD1 (8 bases). This CDR3 comprises 14 residues. Germline loops: CDR1 SQVTM, CDR2 ANQGSEA. Between the trimmed V and J ends, which lost 6 bases and 1 base, there was a span of 14 bases.

The rearrangement joins TRBV5-1 to TRBJ2-1; 10 nucleotides align to TRBD1. CDR1 and CDR2 (germline): SGHRS, YFSETQ. J was trimmed by 9 bases and V by 2 bases; bases with no gene match: 8. The CDR3 consists of 15 residues. CDR3 loop: CASSFRQGAGSEQFF. The CDR3 nucleotides read TGCGCCAGCAGCTTTAGACAGGGGGCAGGAAGTGAGCAGTTCTTC. Using reference TRBV5-1 and TRBJ2-1 for the parts outside the CDR3, the full variable domain is KAGVTQTPRYLIKTRGQQVTLSCSPISGHRSVSWYQQTPGQGLQFLFEYFSETQRNKGNFPGRFSGRQFSNSRSEMNVSTLELGDSALYLCASSFRQGAGSEQFFGPGTRLTVL.

The genes are TRBV2 and TRBJ2-2, with 7 bases lining up with TRBD2. The V gene end was trimmed by 6 bases and the J gene end by 3 bases; junction bases not matched to a gene: 10. This CDR3 has 16 residues. CDR1 is SNHLY, CDR2 FYNNEI, per germline. CDR3 bases: TGTGCCAGCAGCACGACTAGGCGGGAGTACACCGGGGAGCTGTTTTTT. Translated, it gives CASSTTRREYTGELFF.

The chain is built from TRBV6-1 and TRBJ2-7; D is ambiguous. V was clipped by 2 bases and J by 3 bases, with 2 bases between them. This CDR3 has 11 residues. Germline V CDR1 and CDR2: MNHNS, SASEGT. The CDR3 sequence is CASSELYEQYF. The DNA for the CDR3 is TGTGCCAGCAGTGAACTCTACGAGCAGTACTTC.

V is TRBV15 and J is TRBJ2-7; 7 nucleotides agree with TRBD1. This CDR3 is built from 14 residues. V shed 0 bases and J 2 bases; nucleotides not matched to a gene: 1. Germline V gene sequence: CDR1 LNHNV, CDR2 YYDKDF (reference sequence). Written as DNA, the CDR3 is TGTGCCACCAGCAGAGAAGGGGGCACCTACGAGCAGTACTTC. Protein: CATSREGGTYEQYF.

The V call is TRBV5-4, the J call TRBJ1-1; D perhaps matches TRBD1 (6 bases). Germline loops: CDR1 SGHNT, CDR2 YYREEE (reference sequence). This CDR3 spans 14 amino acids. Trimming pared 0 bases from V and 5 bases from J, leaving 11 bases between. CDR3 coding DNA: TGTGCCAGCAGCTTGGGGCAGGGGAGGACTGAAGCTTTCTTT. It encodes CASSLGQGRTEAFF.

The rearrangement joins TRBV30 to TRBJ2-7; no definite D call. The CDR3 runs to 12 residues. Trimming shortened V by 3 bases and J by 1 base, and 7 bases separated the two germline ends. CDR1 and CDR2 from the germline V gene are GTSNPN and SVGIG (reference sequence). CDR3 in amino acids: CAWRKYSYEQYF. The CDR3, as DNA: TGTGCCTGGAGGAAGTATTCCTACGAGCAGTACTTC.